A selection of T cell receptor beta chains follows, all from one sample in a study of identical twins' blood T cells. From the 5' RACE reads, TCRdb called clonotypes with MiXCR, one entry per CDR3 protein. In the table there are hundreds of thousands of distinct CDR3 sequences, about 28% of which are singletons. Sample: PBMCs. Receptors were obtained from a woman aged 18 to 55 in good health. The CDR3 runs from the conserved cysteine through the conserved F or W. Fields, in order: V gene, J gene, D gene, clone size, CDR3 DNA, CDR3 protein. D genes are given only for firm matches. Size is omitted from some rows. Given values are once, few, many or a class for expanded clones.

v_call: TRBV18; j_call: TRBJ1-1; d_call: .; clone_size: .; cdr3_nt: TGTGCCAGCTCACCACCCGGCGGGCAACGAAACACTGAAGCTTTCTTT; cdr3_aa: CASSPPGGQRNTEAFF
v_call: TRBV6-1; j_call: TRBJ2-5; d_call: .; clone_size: many; cdr3_nt: TGTGCCAGCAGTGAACCTTGGGCAGGGTTACAAGAGACCCAGTACTTC; cdr3_aa: CASSEPWAGLQETQYF
v_call: TRBV20-1; j_call: TRBJ1-4; d_call: .; clone_size: .; cdr3_nt: TGCAGTGCTGGATCCCTGGGGAGCGGGAATGAAAAACTGTTTTTT; cdr3_aa: CSAGSLGSGNEKLFF
v_call: TRBV29-1; j_call: TRBJ1-2; d_call: .; clone_size: .; cdr3_nt: TGCAGCGTTGGACACCAGGTCTATTGCTACACCTTC; cdr3_aa: CSVGHQVYCYTF
v_call: TRBV11-3; j_call: TRBJ2-3; d_call: .; clone_size: many; cdr3_nt: TGTGCCAGCAGCCATACCTCAGATACGCAGTATTTT; cdr3_aa: CASSHTSDTQYF
v_call: TRBV28; j_call: TRBJ1-1; d_call: TRBD1; clone_size: many; cdr3_nt: TGTGCCAGCAGTTTACAAGGACAGGGATCGAACACTGAAGCTTTCTTT; cdr3_aa: CASSLQGQGSNTEAFF
v_call: TRBV27; j_call: TRBJ1-2; d_call: TRBD1; clone_size: .; cdr3_nt: TGTGCCAGCAGTGCATACGGGACAGCTTTTGTCTATGGCTACACCTTC; cdr3_aa: CASSAYGTAFVYGYTF
v_call: TRBV29-1; j_call: TRBJ1-1; d_call: .; clone_size: few; cdr3_nt: TGCAGCGTTGCTAAGGGCGCGAATACGAACACTGAAGCTTTCTTT; cdr3_aa: CSVAKGANTNTEAFF
v_call: TRBV6-2/TRBV6-3; j_call: TRBJ2-7; d_call: .; clone_size: .; cdr3_nt: TGTGCCAGCGGGACGCCCAGGGGATACGAGCAGTACTTC; cdr3_aa: CASGTPRGYEQYF
v_call: TRBV6-5; j_call: TRBJ2-2; d_call: .; clone_size: few; cdr3_nt: TGTGCCAGCAGTTACATCTGGAGTTCGGGTCCCGGGGAGCTGTTTTTT; cdr3_aa: CASSYIWSSGPGELFF
v_call: TRBV20-1; j_call: TRBJ1-1; d_call: TRBD1; clone_size: .; cdr3_nt: TGCAGTGCTAGCAAGGACAGGCGGGAAGCTTTCTTT; cdr3_aa: CSASKDRREAFF
v_call: TRBV20-1; j_call: TRBJ1-1; d_call: .; clone_size: few; cdr3_nt: TGCAGTGCTAGAGGGGCAGGGCAGAACACTGAAGCTTTCTTT; cdr3_aa: CSARGAGQNTEAFF
v_call: TRBV6-2/TRBV6-3; j_call: TRBJ2-1; d_call: TRBD2; clone_size: .; cdr3_nt: TGTGCCAGCAGTTTTACTAGCGGGGGAGCCTACAATGAGCAGTTCTTC; cdr3_aa: CASSFTSGGAYNEQFF
v_call: TRBV27; j_call: TRBJ2-3; d_call: .; clone_size: few; cdr3_nt: TGTGCCAGCAGTTCCCAGGTGGATACGCAGTATTTT; cdr3_aa: CASSSQVDTQYF
v_call: TRBV20-1; j_call: TRBJ2-5; d_call: .; clone_size: many; cdr3_nt: TGCAGTGGAGAACCGGCCCCTTGGTACTTC; cdr3_aa: CSGEPAPWYF
v_call: TRBV7-9; j_call: TRBJ2-1; d_call: .; clone_size: .; cdr3_nt: TGTGCCAGCACTCCCGGCAATGAGCAGTTCTTC; cdr3_aa: CASTPGNEQFF
v_call: TRBV29-1; j_call: TRBJ1-2; d_call: TRBD1; clone_size: few; cdr3_nt: TGCAGCGTTGAATCCAGGGGGGGACGCGGCACCTTC; cdr3_aa: CSVESRGGRGTF
v_call: TRBV20-1; j_call: TRBJ2-3; d_call: TRBD2; clone_size: .; cdr3_nt: TGCAGTGCCATAACCCGCGAGCGGGGGGTGAAAGATACGCAGTATTTT; cdr3_aa: CSAITRERGVKDTQYF
v_call: TRBV20-1; j_call: TRBJ1-2; d_call: .; clone_size: many; cdr3_nt: TGCAGTGCTAGAGATAGAATACGTCAGATTGGGGGTGGCTACACCTTC; cdr3_aa: CSARDRIRQIGGGYTF
v_call: TRBV7-9; j_call: TRBJ1-2; d_call: TRBD1; clone_size: .; cdr3_nt: TGTGCCAGCAGCCTTGGACAGGGGGGTTCAAACTATGGCTACACCTTC; cdr3_aa: CASSLGQGGSNYGYTF
v_call: TRBV9; j_call: TRBJ1-3; d_call: TRBD1; clone_size: .; cdr3_nt: TGTGCCAGCAGCGCCTCAGGGGGCTCCTCTGGAAACACCATATATTTT; cdr3_aa: CASSASGGSSGNTIYF
v_call: TRBV28; j_call: TRBJ2-7; d_call: .; clone_size: .; cdr3_nt: TGTGCCAGCAAGTCAGGTGGCGAGCAGTACTTC; cdr3_aa: CASKSGGEQYF
v_call: TRBV27; j_call: TRBJ2-1; d_call: .; clone_size: .; cdr3_nt: TGTGCCAGCAGCCCGGAGACATCCAGTCTTGTCTTC; cdr3_aa: CASSPETSSLVF
v_call: TRBV5-1; j_call: TRBJ2-1; d_call: .; clone_size: few; cdr3_nt: TGCGCCAGCAGCCCCCTCATACGGGGCAATGAGCAGTTCTTC; cdr3_aa: CASSPLIRGNEQFF
v_call: TRBV11-2; j_call: TRBJ2-2; d_call: .; clone_size: few; cdr3_nt: TGTGCCAGTCTCCGGGGAGCGAGGACCGGGGAGCTGTTTTTT; cdr3_aa: CASLRGARTGELFF
v_call: TRBV7-6; j_call: TRBJ1-5; d_call: TRBD1; clone_size: .; cdr3_nt: TGTGCCAGCAGCCGACAACCGGGACAGAGCACAGATACGCAGCATTTT; cdr3_aa: CASSRQPGQSTDTQHF
v_call: TRBV6-2/TRBV6-3; j_call: TRBJ1-1; d_call: .; clone_size: .; cdr3_nt: TGTGCCAGCAGCCGCCCGGGTACGTCAGCTGGGATGAACACTGAAGCTTTCTTT; cdr3_aa: CASSRPGTSAGMNTEAFF
v_call: TRBV6-1; j_call: TRBJ1-2; d_call: TRBD1; clone_size: many; cdr3_nt: TGTGCCAGCAGTCCGGGAGGGACAGACTATGGCTACACCTTC; cdr3_aa: CASSPGGTDYGYTF
v_call: TRBV7-9; j_call: TRBJ2-1; d_call: .; clone_size: .; cdr3_nt: TGTGCCAGCAGCGGGGATGGGGCGGAAAACTCCTACAATGAGCAGTTCTTC; cdr3_aa: CASSGDGAENSYNEQFF
v_call: TRBV4-3; j_call: TRBJ2-7; d_call: .; clone_size: .; cdr3_nt: TGCGCCAGCAGCCAAGATTTTGGGCAGACCTACGAGCAGTACTTC; cdr3_aa: CASSQDFGQTYEQYF
v_call: TRBV25-1; j_call: TRBJ2-1; d_call: .; clone_size: many; cdr3_nt: TGTGCCAGCAGTCTCCACCGGGACACCAACAATGAGCAGTTCTTC; cdr3_aa: CASSLHRDTNNEQFF
v_call: TRBV7-9; j_call: TRBJ1-1; d_call: .; clone_size: .; cdr3_nt: TGTGCCAGCAGCTCATCCGTGCTCACTGAAGCTTTCTTT; cdr3_aa: CASSSSVLTEAFF
v_call: TRBV4-2; j_call: TRBJ2-3; d_call: .; clone_size: .; cdr3_nt: TGTGCCACCCGGGGCCGACTCACAGATACGCAGTATTTT; cdr3_aa: CATRGRLTDTQYF
v_call: TRBV5-1; j_call: TRBJ2-2; d_call: .; clone_size: .; cdr3_nt: TGCGTCAGCAGACCAGCCGCGGGGACCGGGGAGCTGTTTTTT; cdr3_aa: CVSRPAAGTGELFF
v_call: TRBV7-9; j_call: TRBJ2-2; d_call: .; clone_size: .; cdr3_nt: TGTGCCAGCAGCACCCACCGCCCAGTGGACACCGGGGAGCTGTTTTTT; cdr3_aa: CASSTHRPVDTGELFF
v_call: TRBV3-1; j_call: TRBJ1-1; d_call: .; clone_size: many; cdr3_nt: TGTGCCAGCAGCCCCCGGGTGTCCCAGGATTTTGGCACTGAAGCTTTCTTT; cdr3_aa: CASSPRVSQDFGTEAFF
v_call: TRBV2; j_call: TRBJ1-1; d_call: TRBD1; clone_size: few; cdr3_nt: TGTGCCAGCAGAGACAGGGATAAAGAAGCTTTCTTT; cdr3_aa: CASRDRDKEAFF
v_call: TRBV6-2/TRBV6-3; j_call: TRBJ2-1; d_call: .; clone_size: many; cdr3_nt: TGTGCCAGCAGTCATGACTGGAGCTCCTACAATGAGCAGTTCTTC; cdr3_aa: CASSHDWSSYNEQFF
v_call: TRBV20-1; j_call: TRBJ2-1; d_call: .; clone_size: few; cdr3_nt: TGCAGTGCTAGAGGTACGACTTTGAACAATGAGCAGTTCTTC; cdr3_aa: CSARGTTLNNEQFF
v_call: TRBV7-9; j_call: TRBJ2-5; d_call: .; clone_size: few; cdr3_nt: TGTGCCAGCAGCTTAGCGCCGAAAGAGACCCAGTACTTC; cdr3_aa: CASSLAPKETQYF
v_call: TRBV19; j_call: TRBJ2-1; d_call: .; clone_size: .; cdr3_nt: TGTGCCAGTAGTATCGGAACAGGATGCAATGAGCAGTTCTTC; cdr3_aa: CASSIGTGCNEQFF
v_call: TRBV18; j_call: TRBJ2-7; d_call: TRBD1; clone_size: .; cdr3_nt: TGTGCCAGCTCAGGACAGGTCTACGAGCAGTACTTC; cdr3_aa: CASSGQVYEQYF
v_call: TRBV7-2; j_call: TRBJ1-1; d_call: .; clone_size: .; cdr3_nt: TGTTCCAGCAGCTTAACTGGTGACACTGAAGCTTTCTTT; cdr3_aa: CSSSLTGDTEAFF
v_call: TRBV6-1; j_call: TRBJ2-2; d_call: .; clone_size: .; cdr3_nt: TGTGCCAGCAGTTCCGGGACGGTCGGGAAAGGGAAGCTGTTTTTT; cdr3_aa: CASSSGTVGKGKLFF
v_call: TRBV12-3/TRBV12-4; j_call: TRBJ1-1; d_call: .; clone_size: .; cdr3_nt: TGTGCCGCCAGGCAGGCCCTCGGGGCTTTCTTT; cdr3_aa: CAARQALGAFF
v_call: TRBV20-1; j_call: TRBJ1-2; d_call: TRBD1; clone_size: .; cdr3_nt: TGCAGTGCTAGACGTCAGGGGGTGGTTTTGCACTACACCTTC; cdr3_aa: CSARRQGVVLHYTF
v_call: TRBV3-1; j_call: TRBJ1-6; d_call: .; clone_size: .; cdr3_nt: TGTGCCAGCAGCCTTTTACCTGGGCAGAATTCACCCCTCCACTTT; cdr3_aa: CASSLLPGQNSPLHF
v_call: TRBV20-1; j_call: TRBJ2-1; d_call: TRBD2; clone_size: many; cdr3_nt: TGCAGTGCGGGCGGGACTAGCGGCCCTATCAATGAGCAGTTCTTC; cdr3_aa: CSAGGTSGPINEQFF
v_call: TRBV4-1; j_call: TRBJ2-7; d_call: TRBD1; clone_size: many; cdr3_nt: TGCGCCAGTTCTTCCGACAGGGGGCCTTACTACGAGCAGTACTTC; cdr3_aa: CASSSDRGPYYEQYF
v_call: TRBV5-1; j_call: TRBJ1-4; d_call: .; clone_size: many; cdr3_nt: TGCGCCAGCAGCCGGGGGGGAACGAATGAAAAACTGTTTTTT; cdr3_aa: CASSRGGTNEKLFF
v_call: TRBV28; j_call: TRBJ2-7; d_call: .; clone_size: few; cdr3_nt: TGTGCCAGCAGCTCAATCTACGAGCAGTACTTC; cdr3_aa: CASSSIYEQYF
v_call: TRBV18; j_call: TRBJ2-7; d_call: .; clone_size: .; cdr3_nt: TGTGCCAGCTCATCAACTTCTAACGAGCAGTACTTC; cdr3_aa: CASSSTSNEQYF
v_call: TRBV20-1; j_call: TRBJ1-1; d_call: .; clone_size: .; cdr3_nt: TGCAGTGCTAGAAGTTCGGGTAGCACTGAAGCTTTCTTT; cdr3_aa: CSARSSGSTEAFF
v_call: TRBV6-1; j_call: TRBJ1-4; d_call: .; clone_size: few; cdr3_nt: TGTGCCAGCAGTACGACCAGGGCTACTTATGAAAAACTGTTTTTT; cdr3_aa: CASSTTRATYEKLFF
v_call: TRBV10-3; j_call: TRBJ1-3; d_call: .; clone_size: .; cdr3_nt: TGTGCCATCAGTGAGTCCAGTATCTCCATATATTTT; cdr3_aa: CAISESSISIYF
v_call: TRBV11-1; j_call: TRBJ2-2; d_call: TRBD1; clone_size: .; cdr3_nt: TGTGCCAGCAGCTTACCGGACAGGGGGCCTAACACCGGGGAGCTGTTTTTT; cdr3_aa: CASSLPDRGPNTGELFF
v_call: TRBV7-6; j_call: TRBJ2-5; d_call: .; clone_size: few; cdr3_nt: TGTGCCAGCAGCTCCCTGCGAGGCCAAGAGACCCAGTACTTC; cdr3_aa: CASSSLRGQETQYF
v_call: TRBV29-1; j_call: TRBJ1-1; d_call: .; clone_size: .; cdr3_nt: TGCAGCGTTTTTTTGGGACTTCCGAACACTGAAGCTTTCTTT; cdr3_aa: CSVFLGLPNTEAFF
v_call: TRBV6-1; j_call: TRBJ1-6; d_call: TRBD1; clone_size: .; cdr3_nt: TGTGCCAGCAGATCAGGCCGGGACAGTACGATACCCCTCCACTTT; cdr3_aa: CASRSGRDSTIPLHF
v_call: TRBV12-5; j_call: TRBJ1-1; d_call: .; clone_size: .; cdr3_nt: TGTGCTAGTGGTTTGGAGGGATGTACTGAAGCTTTCTTT; cdr3_aa: CASGLEGCTEAFF